The present T cell receptor beta chain was sequenced within a study of T cells in Graves' hyperthyroidism and ophthalmopathy. This clonotype was seen at least ten times. Approximately 9.3 ml of fresh peripheral blood supplied the PBMCs. This CDR3 has 13 amino acids. From germline, CDR1 is SGHAT and CDR2 FQNNGV. V was trimmed by 0 bases and J by 4 bases, leaving 6 bases between them. The TCR beta CDR3 regions underwent amplification using RNA transcripts as the source. The TCR CDR3 first-round RT-PCR relied on the HTBI primer set. TCRdb reanalysed the multiplex PCR reads using MiXCR and keeps one entry per CDR3 protein. The sample includes some 550,000 distinct CDR3 sequences, more than 20% of them seen just once.

Sequencing input: blood. This receptor was obtained from a man younger than 35 with Graves' hyperthyroidism. J is TRBJ1-1 and V is TRBV11-2; no clear D. The CDR3 here is CASSLDSSTEAFF. The CDR3 bases are TGTGCCAGCAGCTTAGATTCGAGCACTGAAGCTTTCTTT.